A single sample is the source of the 23 T cell receptor beta chains below, sequenced in a study of monozygotic twins with cystic fibrosis. The data were produced by immunoSEQ multiplex PCR, yet TCRdb's version contains in-frame clones alone and is incomplete. The sample contains under 40,000 clones, approximately 97% of which appear only once. The sample taken for sequencing was blood. These receptors were taken from a girl aged 2-10 years with cystic fibrosis.

This clone was recorded once. The chain combines TRBV4-2 with TRBJ2-1; 7 bases map to TRBD1. Germline V gives CDR1 LGHNA, CDR2 YNFKEQ. J lost 5 bases, V lost 8 bases, and 3 bases had no gene match. This CDR3 is 12 amino acids long. The CDR3 region has the DNA TGTGCCAGCCGGGACAGAAACAATGAGCAGTTCTTC. Translating it yields CASRDRNNEQFF.

The chain uses TRBV5-1 and TRBJ2-1; 9 nucleotides line up with TRBD1. Losses at the gene ends were 4 bases for V and 8 bases for J; bases not matched to a gene: 7. From germline, CDR1 is SGHRS and CDR2 YFSETQ. CDR3 length equals 14 residues. CDR3 region: CASSLGRTGDEQFF. The CDR3 nucleotides read TGCGCCAGCAGCCTAGGGCGGACAGGGGATGAGCAGTTCTTC.

This clone was recorded once. The genes are TRBV4-1 and TRBJ2-1; D gene uncertain. Germline CDR1 MGHRA, CDR2 YSYEKL. Between the trimmed V and J ends, which lost 1 base and 5 bases, there was a span of 6 bases. This CDR3 comprises 13 residues. CDR3 in DNA: TGCGCCAGCAGCCAAGCCAGAAACAATGAGCAGTTCTTC. Protein sequence: CASSQARNNEQFF.

The J gene is TRBJ2-5, the V gene TRBV7-9; D ambiguous. Between the trimmed V and J ends, which lost 0 bases and 5 bases, there was a span of 10 bases. Germline V CDR1 and CDR2: SEHNR, FQNEAQ (reference sequence). CDR3 length: 14 residues. For the CDR3, the DNA is TGTGCCAGCAGCTTAGCGGTCCGGAGCGAGACCCAGTACTTC. It codes for CASSLAVRSETQYF.

The chain carries TRBV11-2 and TRBJ1-2, with 10 nucleotides matching TRBD1. Germline lookup yields CDR1 SGHAT and CDR2 FQNNGV. J was trimmed by 4 bases and V by 4 bases; bases with no gene match: 15. The CDR3 length is 18 residues. In DNA form, the CDR3 reads TGTGCCAGCAGCTCGCGAGGATATTTGGGACAGGGGCTCTATGGCTACACCTTC. Amino acid sequence: CASSSRGYLGQGLYGYTF.

V and J are TRBV30 and TRBJ1-1; D is ambiguous. V lost 4 bases and J lost 0, with 3 bases in between. The CDR3 covers 11 residues. Germline CDR1 GTSNPN, CDR2 SVGIG (reference sequence). CDR3 sequence (DNA): TGTGCCTGGATTATGAACACTGAAGCTTTCTTT. Amino acids: CAWIMNTEAFF.

The chain has TRBV9 and TRBJ1-2, with D maybe TRBD1 (5 bases). CDR3 length: 14 residues. Trimming removed 3 bases at V and 4 bases at J, with 13 bases between. CDR1 is SGDLS and CDR2 is YYNGEE in the germline V gene. The CDR3 is CASSGSGPIYGYTF. The CDR3 DNA reads TGTGCCAGCAGCGGATCGGGACCGATCTATGGCTACACCTTC. The variable domain in full, completed from reference TRBV9 and TRBJ1-2, reads DSGVTQTPKHLITATGQRVTLRCSPRSGDLSVYWYQQSLDQGLQFLIQYYNGEERAKGNILERFSAQQFPDLHSELNLSSLELGDSALYFCASSGSGPIYGYTFGSGTRLTVV.

The rearrangement joins TRBV28 to TRBJ1-1, with D uncertain. V lost 2 bases and J 4 bases, leaving 11 bases between the germline ends. This CDR3 is built from 14 residues. CDR1 and CDR2 from the germline V gene are MDHEN and SYDVKM. CDR3 DNA sequence: TGTGCCAGCAGTTTAACGTCGGGAGTCACTGAAGCTTTCTTT. This translates into CASSLTSGVTEAFF.

The chain combines TRBV19 with TRBJ1-5; unclear D gene. Trimming took 3 bases from V and 6 from J, leaving 12 bases between them. The CDR3 is 14 amino acids. Germline loops: CDR1 LNHDA, CDR2 SQIVND (reference sequence). CDR3 loop: CASSIWGEGQPQHF. CDR3 nucleotides: TGTGCCAGTAGTATCTGGGGAGAGGGTCAGCCCCAGCATTTT. Variable domain in full (rest from reference TRBV19 and TRBJ1-5): DGGITQSPKYLFRKEGQNVTLSCEQNLNHDAMYWYRQDPGQGLRLIYYSQIVNDFQKGDIAEGYSVSREKKESFPLTVTSAQKNPTAFYLCASSIWGEGQPQHFGDGTRLSIL.

This rearrangement joins TRBV5-1 to TRBJ2-1; a weak D match, TRBD2 (6 bases). V gave up 1 base and J gave up 8 bases, with 13 bases separating them. The CDR3 covers 14 residues. Germline V lookup: CDR1 SGHRS, CDR2 YFSETQ. The DNA for the CDR3 is TGCGCCAGCAGCTTGATGGTGGGGGGAGATGAGCAGTTCTTC. Residues: CASSLMVGGDEQFF.

The rearrangement joins TRBV29-1 to TRBJ2-7; 9 nucleotides align to TRBD2. The length of the CDR3 is 14 residues. The germline CDR1 and CDR2 sequences are SQVTM and ANQGSEA. After removal of 6 bases from V and 6 bases from J, the junction contained 12 bases not matched to a gene. This CDR3 is CSVKGLAGESEQYF. CDR3 nucleotides: TGCAGCGTCAAGGGATTAGCGGGAGAGTCCGAGCAGTACTTC.

The rearrangement joins TRBV5-1 to TRBJ2-3; D is perhaps TRBD1 (6 bases). Trimming left V 1 base short and J 1 base short, with 10 bases between. The CDR3 is made up of 15 amino acids. CDR1 SGHRS and CDR2 YFSETQ come from the germline V gene. This CDR3 reads CASSLPGAGTDTQYF. CDR3 nucleotides: TGCGCCAGCAGCTTGCCAGGGGCCGGCACAGATACGCAGTATTTT.

The chain couples TRBV15 to TRBJ2-1, with 7 bases aligning to TRBD1. CDR3 length: 16 amino acids. The germline V gene encodes CDR1 LNHNV and CDR2 YYDKDF (reference sequence). V lost 0 bases and J lost 6; bases outside the gene matches: 8. Here the CDR3 DNA reads TGTGCCACCAGCAGAGATTGGGGGACAGAATCCAATGAGCAGTTCTTC. It translates to CATSRDWGTESNEQFF.

The chain couples TRBV5-1 to TRBJ2-5; D tentatively fits TRBD1 or TRBD2 (5 bases each). Trimming took off 0 bases at V and 5 bases at J, with 14 bases between the two ends. In germline, CDR1 is SGHRS, CDR2 YFSETQ. There are 15 residues in the CDR3. The CDR3 DNA is TGCGCCAGCAGCTTGGCCGAAGACGGGGCGGAGACCCAGTACTTC. Its protein is CASSLAEDGAETQYF.

The V call is TRBV7-8, the J call TRBJ2-3, with unresolved D. V was pared by 4 bases and J by 3 bases, with 11 bases between. Germline V gene sequence: CDR1 SGHVS, CDR2 FQNEAQ. CDR3 length equals 14 residues. Here the CDR3 reads CASSWVLRTDTQYF. Here the CDR3 DNA reads TGTGCCAGCAGCTGGGTATTGAGAACAGATACGCAGTATTTT.

V and J are TRBV4-1 and TRBJ1-5; maybe TRBD1 (5 bases). The CDR3 runs to 17 residues. The germline V gene has CDR1 MGHRA and CDR2 YSYEKL. V lost 0 bases, J lost 2 bases, and 14 bases lay in between. The CDR3 nucleotides are TGCGCCAGCAGCCAAGATTTAGCCCGAGGGGGCAATCAGCCCCAGCATTTT. Residues: CASSQDLARGGNQPQHF.

The chain recombines TRBV6-1 with TRBJ2-6, with D uncertain. In germline, CDR1 is MNHNS, CDR2 SASEGT. The CDR3 is made up of 15 amino acids. The ends were cut back, 2 bases at V and 2 bases at J, with 7 bases in the middle. DNA for the CDR3: TGTGCCAGCAGTGAACGGCTTCCTGGGGCCAACGTCCTGACTTTC. Translated, it gives CASSERLPGANVLTF.

This chain uses TRBV27 with TRBJ1-1, with a tentative D call TRBD1 (6 bases). Germline V gene lookup returns CDR1 MNHEY and CDR2 SMNVEV (reference sequence). This CDR3 comprises 16 residues. Trimming stripped 2 bases from V and 4 bases from J, with 17 bases between. The CDR3 nucleotides read TGTGCCAGCAGTTTAGCCGCAGGGGATCTTGGCACTGAAGCTTTCTTT. It translates to CASSLAAGDLGTEAFF.

The chain is built from TRBV2 and TRBJ1-1; 7 positions agree with TRBD1. Germline V gives CDR1 SNHLY, CDR2 FYNNEI. This CDR3 comprises 14 residues. The junction had 13 bases not matched to a gene; V was cut back by 7 bases and J by 8 bases. CDR3 DNA: TGTGCCAGCAACTGGAGTAGGGGGCGAAGGGAAGCTTTCTTT. It yields the protein CASNWSRGRREAFF. Full variable domain (missing parts from reference TRBV2 and TRBJ1-1): EPEVTQTPSHQVTQMGQEVILRCVPISNHLYFYWYRQILGQKVEFLVSFYNNEISEKSEIFDDQFSVERPDGSNFTLKIRSTKLEDSAMYFCASNWSRGRREAFFGQGTRLTVV.

V usage is TRBV19 and J usage is TRBJ2-7; D might be TRBD2 (7 bases). Per germline, CDR1 LNHDA and CDR2 SQIVND (reference sequence). This CDR3 has 15 amino acids. Trimming took 1 base from V and 3 from J, leaving 13 bases between them. Here the CDR3 reads CASSIAPGEGYEQYF. Written as DNA, the CDR3 is TGTGCCAGTAGTATAGCCCCAGGGGAGGGCTACGAGCAGTACTTC.

The chain is built from TRBV2 and TRBJ1-2; 7 bases fit TRBD1. CDR3 length: 15 residues. Germline V gives CDR1 SNHLY, CDR2 FYNNEI. V gave up 2 bases and J gave up 2 bases; unmatched junction bases: 5. The CDR3 DNA follows: TGTGCCAGCAGTGAACCGGGACAGCCCAACTATGGCTACACCTTC. Translating gives CASSEPGQPNYGYTF. Using reference TRBV2 and TRBJ1-2 for the parts outside the CDR3, the full variable domain is EPEVTQTPSHQVTQMGQEVILRCVPISNHLYFYWYRQILGQKVEFLVSFYNNEISEKSEIFDDQFSVERPDGSNFTLKIRSTKLEDSAMYFCASSEPGQPNYGYTFGSGTRLTVV.

The chain employs TRBV5-4 and TRBJ2-3; 14 bases align to TRBD2. The trim removed 3 bases at V and 11 bases at J, leaving 8 bases unmatched. This CDR3 spans 15 amino acids. Germline V gives CDR1 SGHNT, CDR2 YYREEE (reference sequence). This chain's CDR3 is CASSWGLAGERGQYF. The CDR3 nucleotides are TGTGCCAGCAGCTGGGGACTAGCGGGAGAACGGGGGCAGTATTTT. The full variable domain, completed using reference TRBV5-4 and TRBJ2-3, is ETGVTQSPTHLIKTRGQQVTLRCSSQSGHNTVSWYQQALGQGPQFIFQYYREEENGRGNFPPRFSGLQFPNYSSELNVNALELDDSALYLCASSWGLAGERGQYFGPGTRLTVL.

The CDR3 reads CASSATSGSSYEQYF. In DNA form, the CDR3 reads TGCGCCAGCAGCGCGACTAGCGGGAGTTCCTACGAGCAGTACTTC. V is TRBV5-1 and J is TRBJ2-7, with TRBD2 matching over 12 bases. V gave up 4 bases and J gave up 1 base; unmatched junction bases: 3. Germline CDR1 reads SGHRS; CDR2 reads YFSETQ. The CDR3 spans 15 residues.